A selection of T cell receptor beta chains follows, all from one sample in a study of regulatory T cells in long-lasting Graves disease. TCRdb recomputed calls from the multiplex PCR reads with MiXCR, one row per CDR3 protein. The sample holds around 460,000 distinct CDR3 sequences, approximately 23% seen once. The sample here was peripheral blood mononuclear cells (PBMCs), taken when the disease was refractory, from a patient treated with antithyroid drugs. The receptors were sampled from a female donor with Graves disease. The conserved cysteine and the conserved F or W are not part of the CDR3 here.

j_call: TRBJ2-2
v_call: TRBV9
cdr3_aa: ASSVWPGELF

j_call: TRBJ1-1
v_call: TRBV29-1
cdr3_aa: SVIGNPEAF

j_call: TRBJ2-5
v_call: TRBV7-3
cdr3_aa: ASSFGRGETQY

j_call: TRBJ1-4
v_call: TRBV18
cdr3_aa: ASSRGQDNEKLF

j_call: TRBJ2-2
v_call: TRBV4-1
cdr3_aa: ASSQDPGYTGELF

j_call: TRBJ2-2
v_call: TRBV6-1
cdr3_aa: ASSDLLRGGSGTGELF

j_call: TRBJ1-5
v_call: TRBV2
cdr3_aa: ASSDPGQRNQPQH

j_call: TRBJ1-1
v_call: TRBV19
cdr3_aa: ASSTRQENTEAF

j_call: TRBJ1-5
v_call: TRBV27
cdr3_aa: ASSRGGPQH

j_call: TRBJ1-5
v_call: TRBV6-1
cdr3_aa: ASSQMRQGQPQH

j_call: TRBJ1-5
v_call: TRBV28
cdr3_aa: ASRRELGPQH

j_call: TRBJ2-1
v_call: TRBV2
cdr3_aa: ASTVAGYNEQF

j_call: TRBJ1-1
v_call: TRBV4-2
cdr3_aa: ASSPRRQTNTEAF

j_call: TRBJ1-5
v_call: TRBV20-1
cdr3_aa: SAGLNNQPQH

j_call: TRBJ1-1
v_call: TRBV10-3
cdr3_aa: AISEGRENTEAF

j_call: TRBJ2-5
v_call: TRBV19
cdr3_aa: ASTEGRIQETQY

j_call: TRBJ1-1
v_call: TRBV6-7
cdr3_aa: ASHGTDYMNTEAF

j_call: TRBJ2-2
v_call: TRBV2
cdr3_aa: ASRGGSWAVTGELF

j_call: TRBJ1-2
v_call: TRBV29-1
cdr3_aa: SVRDTGYT

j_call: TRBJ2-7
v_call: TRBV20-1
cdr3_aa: SATPWGSPRSSYEQY

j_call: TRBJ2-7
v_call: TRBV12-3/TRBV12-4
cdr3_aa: ASRQSGGTYEQY

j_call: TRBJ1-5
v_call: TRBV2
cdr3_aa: ASSGAFPFRISNQPQH

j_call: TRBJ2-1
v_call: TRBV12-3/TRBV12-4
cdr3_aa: ASRFGVGQPQF

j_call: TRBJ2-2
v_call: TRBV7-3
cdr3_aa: ASTLGAGGELF

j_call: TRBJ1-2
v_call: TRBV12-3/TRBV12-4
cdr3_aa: ASSLGYRSPWGYT

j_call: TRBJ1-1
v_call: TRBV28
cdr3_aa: ASSSTGTAIEAF

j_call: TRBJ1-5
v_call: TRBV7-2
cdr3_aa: ASSLEGGRNQPQH

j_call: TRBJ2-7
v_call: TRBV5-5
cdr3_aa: ASSLAYSSSYEQY

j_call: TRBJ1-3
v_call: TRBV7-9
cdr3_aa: ASSPNADSRSGNTIY

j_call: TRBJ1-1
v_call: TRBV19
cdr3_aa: ASSTSTGRAF

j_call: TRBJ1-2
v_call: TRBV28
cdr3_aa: ASSPLTGTRYGYT

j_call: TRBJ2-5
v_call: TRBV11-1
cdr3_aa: ASRATGTGVETQY